The 14 T cell receptor beta chains given below trace back to one sample, sequenced in a study of tumor-infiltrating lymphocytes in primary liver carcinoma. Scientists recovered RNA and DNA together from roughly 21-30 mg of unsorted bulk tissue. Total RNA amounting to 450 to 550 ng was the source from which TCR beta cDNA was made with a constant-region primer. Slightly modified ARM-PCR served as the procedure for the TCR beta libraries. These libraries came from three rounds of nested multiplex PCR. The study ran its first two PCR rounds for around 10 cycles each, using TRBV1-TRBV30 forward primers and a C-beta reverse primer. Each CDR3 protein gets one entry after TCRdb re-called the multiplex PCR reads with MiXCR. The sample includes roughly 70,000 distinct CDR3 sequences, about two thirds seen only once; the top ten take about 40%. Sequencing was done on a sample of liver tumor tissue from sampling region 4. This sample's subset: tumor region T4, right-lateral pole. Every receptor here comes from a man between 35 and 55 years old with primary liver carcinoma and hepatitis B virus infection.

About this clonotype itself: The junction does not match germline at one end; this may be a read error. The chain recombines TRBV4-1 with TRBJ1-1; D is unclear. This CDR3 has 13 amino acids. Per the germline V gene, CDR1 is MGHRA and CDR2 is YSYEKL. CDR3 sequence: CVSSHPLNTEASF. The CDR3, as DNA: TGCGTCAGCAGCCATCCCCTGAACACTGAAGCTTCCTTT.

This clonotype was seen just once. The chain joins TRBV11-2 to TRBJ1-2; tentatively, D is TRBD1 (5 bases). Germline CDR1 is SGHAT and CDR2 is FQNNGV. The V end lost 1 base, the J end lost 8 bases, and 17 bases lay between the germline ends. The CDR3 spans 15 residues. CDR3 protein: CASSLAGTTLGGYTF. CDR3 DNA: TGTGCCAGCAGCTTAGCTGGGACTACCCTAGGAGGCTACACCTTC.

This chain joins TRBV5-5 and TRBJ1-1; TRBD1 matches 7 bases. The CDR3 extends over 16 amino acids. The germline V gene has CDR1 SGHKS and CDR2 YYEKEE (reference sequence). V shed 1 base, J shed 5 bases, and the junction held 11 bases outside the gene matches. CDR3 loop: CASSLTAVTGRTEAFF. In nucleotides, the CDR3 is TGTGCCAGCAGCTTGACCGCGGTGACAGGGAGGACTGAAGCTTTCTTT.

The chain carries TRBV6-5 and TRBJ2-5; D is uncertain. Deletions cut 6 bases from V and 2 bases from J, with 13 bases between. Per the germline V gene, CDR1 is MNHEY and CDR2 is SVGAGI. CDR3 length: 14 residues. The CDR3 DNA is TGTGCCAGCAGCTACATCGGAGAGCAAGAGACCCAGTACTTC. Translation gives CASSYIGEQETQYF.

At least ten counts were recorded for this clonotype. The rearrangement joins TRBV29-1 to TRBJ2-5; D is possibly TRBD1 or TRBD2 (5 bases each). CDR3 size: 11 residues. CDR1 and CDR2 (germline): SQVTM, ANQGSEA. The CDR3 region has the DNA TGCGGGGGAAATGCAGAGGGGACCCAGTACTTC. It encodes CGGNAEGTQYF.

Concerning this clonotype itself: Without the conserved terminal phenylalanine or tryptophan, this CDR3 likely stems from a read error. This chain links TRBV10-2 with TRBJ2-7, with TRBD1 matching over 9 bases. The CDR3 sequence is 16 residues long. The ends lost 4 bases at V and 5 bases at J; junction bases unmatched: 12. Germline values: CDR1 WSHSY, CDR2 SAAADI. This CDR3 is CASSGSASRTGDEQYI. The CDR3 nucleotides are TGCGCCAGCAGTGGGTCGGCCTCTCGGACAGGGGACGAGCAGTACATC.

Points on this clonotype: It may be a read error: a sequence one base away is much more abundant. CDR3: CAWRIQGGTEAFF. Written as DNA, the CDR3 is TGTGCCTGGAGAATCCAGGGCGGCACTGAAGCTTTCTTT. V is TRBV30 and J is TRBJ1-1, with a possible D match to TRBD1 (5 bases). Trimming took 3 bases from V and 4 from J, leaving 12 bases between them. The CDR3 totals 13 residues. Germline V gives CDR1 GTSNPN, CDR2 SVGIG (reference sequence).

A word on this clonotype: One end of the junction fails to match germline, which may point to a read error. The chain carries TRBV29-1 and TRBJ2-7; maybe TRBD2 (6 bases). Germline V gene data show CDR1 as SQVTM and CDR2 as ANQGSEA. The CDR3 contains 15 residues. CDR3 sequence reads: CRVEDSGGSSYEQYF. CDR3 sequence (DNA): TGCAGAGTTGAAGATTCAGGAGGGAGCTCCTACGAGCAGTACTTC.

On this clonotype itself: The conserved closing phenylalanine or tryptophan is absent in this CDR3, likely reflecting a read error. The rearrangement uses TRBV6-6 and TRBJ2-1; D may be TRBD1 (6 bases). CDR1 and CDR2 from the germline V gene are MNHNY and SVGAGI (reference sequence). The CDR3 runs 17 residues. V was shortened by 5 bases and J by 6 bases, with 23 bases between the two germline ends. DNA for the CDR3: TGTGCCAGCAGTGCCTCGTTGGGGGCGTTAGAATCCAATGAGCAGTTCTTA. Translated, it gives CASSASLGALESNEQFL.

On this clonotype: The junction and the germline gene differ at one end; a read error may be behind it. The chain carries TRBV12-3 or TRBV12-4 and TRBJ2-3; 7 bases are shared with TRBD1. The CDR3 loop spans 14 amino acids. The CDR3 coding sequence is TGTGCCATCCTGAGGGGGCGCCTCACAGATACGCAGAATTTT. Translating gives CAILRGRLTDTQNF.

Concerning this clonotype: One end of the junction fails to match germline, which may point to a read error. V and J are TRBV11-2 and TRBJ2-3; perhaps TRBD2 as D (7 bases). The germline V gene has CDR1 SGHAT and CDR2 FQNNGV. There are 16 residues in the CDR3. The DNA of the CDR3 is TGTGCCAGCAACTTAGGGGGGGCCACGGGCACAGATATGCTGTATTTT. This translates into CASNLGGATGTDMLYF.

The chain links TRBV6-1 to TRBJ1-2; tentatively, D is TRBD1 (5 bases). The CDR3 has 16 residues. Looked up from germline, CDR1 is MNHNS and CDR2 is SASEGT. V lost 5 bases, J lost 5 bases, and 21 bases lay in between. CDR3 region: CASSHDTRDGNYGYTF. CDR3 bases: TGTGCCAGCAGTCATGATACCCGGGACGGGAATTATGGCTACACCTTC.

In this sample, this clonotype turned up once. The V and J genes are TRBV19 and TRBJ1-5; maybe TRBD1 (6 bases). The V and J ends lost 9 bases and 5 bases respectively, with 17 bases between them. CDR1 and CDR2 from the germline V gene are LNHDA and SQIVND (reference sequence). This CDR3 has 14 amino acids. CDR3: CARGKGEGDQPQHF. CDR3 nucleotide sequence: TGTGCCAGGGGTAAAGGAGAGGGGGATCAGCCCCAGCATTTT.

This sequence joins TRBV6-1 and TRBJ2-4; possible D gene TRBD1, 6 bases. The CDR3 contains 18 residues. V was pared by 4 bases and J by 1 base, with 20 bases between. Germline V lookup: CDR1 MNHNS, CDR2 SASEGT. Here the CDR3 DNA reads TGTGCCAGCAGTGGGGAGACAGGCTTTCAGAGGGCCAAAAACATTCAGTACTTC. Its protein product is CASSGETGFQRAKNIQYF.